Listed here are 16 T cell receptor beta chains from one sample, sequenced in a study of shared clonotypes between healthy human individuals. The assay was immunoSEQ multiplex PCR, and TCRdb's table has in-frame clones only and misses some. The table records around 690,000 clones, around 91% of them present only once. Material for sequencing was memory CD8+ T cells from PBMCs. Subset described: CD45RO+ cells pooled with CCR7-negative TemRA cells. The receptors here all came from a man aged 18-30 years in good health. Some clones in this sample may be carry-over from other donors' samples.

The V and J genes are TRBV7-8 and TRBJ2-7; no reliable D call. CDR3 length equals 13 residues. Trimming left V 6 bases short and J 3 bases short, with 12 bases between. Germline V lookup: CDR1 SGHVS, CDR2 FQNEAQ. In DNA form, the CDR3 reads TGTGCCAGCAGACACTCAGGTTTCTACGAGCAGTACTTC. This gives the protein CASRHSGFYEQYF.

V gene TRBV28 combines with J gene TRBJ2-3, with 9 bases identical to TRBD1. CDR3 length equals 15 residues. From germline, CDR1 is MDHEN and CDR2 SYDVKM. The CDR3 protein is CTSGAGQGGPDTQYF. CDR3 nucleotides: TGTACAAGCGGGGCGGGACAGGGAGGCCCAGATACGCAGTATTTT.

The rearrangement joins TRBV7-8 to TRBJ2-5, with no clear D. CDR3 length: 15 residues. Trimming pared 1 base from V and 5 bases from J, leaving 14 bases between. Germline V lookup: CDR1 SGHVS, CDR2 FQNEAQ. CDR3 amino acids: CASSLEGRAGETQYF. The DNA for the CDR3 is TGTGCCAGCAGCTTAGAGGGCCGGGCCGGGGAGACCCAGTACTTC.

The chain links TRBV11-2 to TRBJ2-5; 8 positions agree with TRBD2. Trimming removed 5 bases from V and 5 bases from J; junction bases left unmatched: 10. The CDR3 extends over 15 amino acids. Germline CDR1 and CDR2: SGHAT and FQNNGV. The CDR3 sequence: CASSPTSGPRETQYF. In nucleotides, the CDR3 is TGTGCCAGCAGCCCTACTAGCGGTCCCAGGGAGACCCAGTACTTC.

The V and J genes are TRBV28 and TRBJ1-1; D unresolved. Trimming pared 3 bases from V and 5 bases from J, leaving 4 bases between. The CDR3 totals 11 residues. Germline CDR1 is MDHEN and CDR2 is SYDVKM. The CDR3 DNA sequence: TGTGCCAGCAGTTTCGTAACTGAAGCTTTCTTT. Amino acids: CASSFVTEAFF.

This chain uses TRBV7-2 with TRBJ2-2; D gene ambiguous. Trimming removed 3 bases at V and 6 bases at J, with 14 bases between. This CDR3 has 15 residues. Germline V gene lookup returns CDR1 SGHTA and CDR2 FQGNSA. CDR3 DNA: TGTGCCAGCAGCTTTGCAGTAGCTCTATCCGGGGAGCTGTTTTTT. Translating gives CASSFAVALSGELFF.

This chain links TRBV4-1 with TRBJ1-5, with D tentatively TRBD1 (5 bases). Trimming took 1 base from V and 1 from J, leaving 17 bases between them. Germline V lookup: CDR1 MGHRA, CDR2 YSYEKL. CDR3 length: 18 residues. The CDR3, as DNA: TGCGCCAGCAGCCAAGCGATCAGGGTGCGACAGAGCAATCAGCCCCAGCATTTT. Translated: CASSQAIRVRQSNQPQHF.

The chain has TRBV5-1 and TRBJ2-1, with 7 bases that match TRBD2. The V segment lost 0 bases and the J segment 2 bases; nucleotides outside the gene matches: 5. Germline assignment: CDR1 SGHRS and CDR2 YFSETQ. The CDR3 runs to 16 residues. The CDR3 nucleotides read TGCGCCAGCAGCTTGGTCGGGGGGTCTACCTACAATGAGCAGTTCTTC. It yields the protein CASSLVGGSTYNEQFF.

This CDR3 is CASSLAGLAGAHMGDTQYF. The CDR3, as DNA: TGCGCCAGCAGCTTGGCCGGGCTAGCGGGAGCCCACATGGGAGATACGCAGTATTTT. The V and J genes are TRBV5-1 and TRBJ2-3; 10 positions match TRBD2. The CDR3 is made up of 19 amino acids. The germline gives CDR1 SGHRS, CDR2 YFSETQ. The V and J ends lost 0 bases and 5 bases, in that order; junction bases with no gene match: 15.

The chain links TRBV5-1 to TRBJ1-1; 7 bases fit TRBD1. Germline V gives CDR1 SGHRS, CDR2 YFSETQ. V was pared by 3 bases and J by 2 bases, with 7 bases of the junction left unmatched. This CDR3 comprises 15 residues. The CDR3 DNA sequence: TGCGCCAGCAGCTCGACAACAGGGGTAAACACTGAAGCTTTCTTT. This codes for CASSSTTGVNTEAFF.

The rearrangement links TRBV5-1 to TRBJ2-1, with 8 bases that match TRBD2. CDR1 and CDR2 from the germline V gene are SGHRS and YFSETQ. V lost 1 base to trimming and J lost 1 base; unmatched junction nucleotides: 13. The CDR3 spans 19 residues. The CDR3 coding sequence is TGCGCCAGCAGCTTGAAAGCGGGAGTGGACCGCCGATCCTACAATGAGCAGTTCTTC. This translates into CASSLKAGVDRRSYNEQFF.

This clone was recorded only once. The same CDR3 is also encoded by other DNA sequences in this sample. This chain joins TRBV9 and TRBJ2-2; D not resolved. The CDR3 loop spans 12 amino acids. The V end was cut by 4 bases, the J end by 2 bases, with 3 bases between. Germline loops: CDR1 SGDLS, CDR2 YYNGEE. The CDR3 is CASSINTGELFF. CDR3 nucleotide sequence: TGTGCCAGCAGCATAAACACCGGGGAGCTGTTTTTT.

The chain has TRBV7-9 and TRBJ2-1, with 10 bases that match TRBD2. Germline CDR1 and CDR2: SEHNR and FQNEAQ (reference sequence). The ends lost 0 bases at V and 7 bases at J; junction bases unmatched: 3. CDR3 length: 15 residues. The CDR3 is CASSLALAGVNEQFF. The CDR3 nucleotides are TGTGCCAGCAGCTTAGCCCTAGCGGGAGTTAATGAGCAGTTCTTC.

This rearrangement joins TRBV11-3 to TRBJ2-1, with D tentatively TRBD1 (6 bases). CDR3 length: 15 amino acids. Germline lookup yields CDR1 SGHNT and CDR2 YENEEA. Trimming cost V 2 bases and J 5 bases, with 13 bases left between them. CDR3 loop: CASSLWPGTNNEQFF. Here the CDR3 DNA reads TGTGCCAGCAGCTTATGGCCAGGGACAAACAATGAGCAGTTCTTC. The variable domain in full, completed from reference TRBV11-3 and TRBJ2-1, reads EAGVVQSPRYKIIEKKQPVAFWCNPISGHNTLYWYLQNLGQGPELLIRYENEEAVDDSQLPKDRFSAERLKGVDSTLKIQPAELGDSAVYLCASSLWPGTNNEQFFGPGTRLTVL.

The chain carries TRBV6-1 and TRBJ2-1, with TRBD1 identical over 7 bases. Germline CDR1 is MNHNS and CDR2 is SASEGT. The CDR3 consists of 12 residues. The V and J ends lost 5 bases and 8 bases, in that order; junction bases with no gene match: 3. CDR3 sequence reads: CASSWGTDEQFF. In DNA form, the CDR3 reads TGTGCCAGCAGTTGGGGGACAGATGAGCAGTTCTTC.

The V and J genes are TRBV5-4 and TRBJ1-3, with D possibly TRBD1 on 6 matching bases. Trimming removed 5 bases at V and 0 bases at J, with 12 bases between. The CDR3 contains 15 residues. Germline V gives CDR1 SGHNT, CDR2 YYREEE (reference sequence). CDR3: CASRPDSSSGNTIYF. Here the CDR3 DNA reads TGTGCCAGCAGGCCGGACAGTAGCTCTGGAAACACCATATATTTT.